This TCR beta chain was retrieved from a study of cytomegalovirus exposure and HLA in healthy donors. Study-wide findings and caveats: Using the classifier, cytomegalovirus status was reportedly diagnosed with high specificity and sensitivity. CMV antigen specificity of a few CMV-associated chains was confirmed in vitro. Sequencing had likely introduced a cluster of highly shared sequence variants as an artifact.

Primers for the PCR totalled 60 Vbeta and 13 Jbeta. Libraries were prepared by immunoSEQ multiplex PCR; TCRdb keeps only in-frame clonotypes and omits some of them. The data hold tens of thousands of clones, with 80% to 90% observed a single time. V was clipped by 7 bases and J by 5 bases; unmatched bases: 9. In germline, CDR1 is MDHEN, CDR2 SYDVKM. The CDR3 consists of 15 residues. Worth noting for this clone: Antigen: not known.

Material for sequencing was PBMCs. The source is a woman aged 18 to 35 in good health and CMV-seronegative. The chain couples TRBV28 to TRBJ2-1; 9 bases are shared with TRBD2. The CDR3 is CASMKAGGPHNEQFF. In nucleotides, the CDR3 is TGTGCCAGCATGAAGGCGGGAGGGCCGCACAATGAGCAGTTCTTC.